The next 8 T cell receptor beta chains were all read from a single sample in a study of identical twins (dated by TCRdb to the mid-2010s). The library was obtained by 5' RACE. Reads for this sample came from an Illumina HiSeq 2000. TCRdb trimmed the raw reads at Q25, called clones with MiXCR and kept productive beta chains. CDR3 protein duplicates are merged, each entry listing the most common genes and DNA. Present in this sample are 400,000 to 550,000 distinct CDR3 sequences, roughly an eighth of which were seen just once. 0.95% to 1% of the sample is taken by the ten largest. This same sample was also part of a study on yellow fever vaccine responses in identical twins.

The specimen was CD4+ T cells sorted from blood. These receptors were obtained from a young woman in good health.

The chain links TRBV5-1 to TRBJ2-7; D is undetermined. The CDR3 contains 14 residues. From germline, CDR1 is SGHRS and CDR2 YFSETQ. Trimming pared 3 bases from V and 0 bases from J, leaving 10 bases between. CDR3 in DNA: TGCGCCAGCAGCTCGTCGGACCCCTCCTACGAGCAGTACTTC. The encoded protein is CASSSSDPSYEQYF.

This clonotype was counted at least ten times. The rearrangement links TRBV20-1 to TRBJ1-2; 7 nucleotides align to TRBD1. The CDR3 length is 10 residues. Losses at the gene ends were 6 bases for V and 12 bases for J; bases not matched to a gene: 7. Germline values: CDR1 DFQATT, CDR2 SNEGSKA (reference sequence). CDR3 protein: CSARTGRDTF. In DNA form, the CDR3 reads TGCAGTGCAAGGACAGGCCGGGACACCTTC.

This clonotype was detected a few times. This chain uses TRBV20-1 with TRBJ2-1; D perhaps matches TRBD1 (6 bases). Germline lookup yields CDR1 DFQATT and CDR2 SNEGSKA (reference sequence). The CDR3 extends over 15 amino acids. V was trimmed by 1 base and J by 4 bases, leaving 14 bases between them. CDR3 in DNA: TGCAGTGCTAGAGTGCCAGGGGCATCGTACAATGAGCAGTTCTTC. The encoded protein is CSARVPGASYNEQFF.

This clonotype was picked up a small number of times. The V and J genes are TRBV18 and TRBJ2-1, with TRBD1 identical over 9 bases. Germline assignment: CDR1 KGHSH and CDR2 LQKENI. The CDR3 runs to 16 residues. With V trimmed by 2 bases and J by 4 bases, 6 bases remained unmatched. The CDR3, as DNA: TGTGCCAGCTCACCAGTAGGGACAGGGATGTACAATGAGCAGTTCTTC. It is translated as CASSPVGTGMYNEQFF. The full variable domain, rest sourced from reference TRBV18 and TRBJ2-1, is NAGVMQNPRHLVRRRGQEARLRCSPMKGHSHVYWYRQLPEEGLKFMVYLQKENIIDESGMPKERFSAEFPKEGPSILRIQQVVRGDSAAYFCASSPVGTGMYNEQFFGPGTRLTVL.

This clonotype was detected a few times. This sequence joins TRBV12-3 or TRBV12-4 and TRBJ2-2; D is uncertain. There are 13 residues in the CDR3. Trimming removed 3 bases from V and 4 bases from J, with 6 bases in between. The CDR3 region is CASSLIITGELFF. For the CDR3, the DNA is TGTGCCAGCAGTTTGATCATCACCGGGGAGCTGTTTTTT.

Notes on this clonotype: A much larger clone sits a single nucleotide away, making a read error possible. The chain uses TRBV15 and TRBJ2-3; D is unresolved. CDR1 and CDR2 (germline): LNHNV, YYDKDF (reference sequence). The CDR3 consists of 15 residues. The CDR3 nucleotides are TGTGCCAACAGCAGAGATAGGGCTCTTGAAAATACGCAGTATTTT. The encoded protein is CANSRDRALENTQYF.

This clonotype has just a few counts. The chain links TRBV4-2 to TRBJ2-1; 16 positions agree with TRBD2. The V gene end was trimmed by 3 bases and the J gene end by 0 bases; junction bases not matched to a gene: 8. The germline gives CDR1 LGHNA, CDR2 YNFKEQ. This CDR3 is 20 amino acids long. The chain's CDR3 is CASSQTGTSGGARSYNEQFF. As DNA, the CDR3 is TGTGCCAGCAGCCAGACCGGGACTAGCGGGGGGGCCCGCTCCTACAATGAGCAGTTCTTC.

The V and J genes are TRBV2 and TRBJ2-1, with unresolved D. CDR3 length equals 13 residues. Trimming took 10 bases from V and 8 from J, leaving 18 bases between them. Germline V lookup: CDR1 SNHLY, CDR2 FYNNEI. This CDR3 is CATSSKGLDEQFF. The CDR3 nucleotides read TGTGCCACCTCGAGTAAGGGTTTGGATGAGCAGTTCTTC. The variable domain in full, with the rest retrieved from reference TRBV2 and TRBJ2-1, is EPEVTQTPSHQVTQMGQEVILRCVPISNHLYFYWYRQILGQKVEFLVSFYNNEISEKSEIFDDQFSVERPDGSNFTLKIRSTKLEDSAMYFCATSSKGLDEQFFGPGTRLTVL.